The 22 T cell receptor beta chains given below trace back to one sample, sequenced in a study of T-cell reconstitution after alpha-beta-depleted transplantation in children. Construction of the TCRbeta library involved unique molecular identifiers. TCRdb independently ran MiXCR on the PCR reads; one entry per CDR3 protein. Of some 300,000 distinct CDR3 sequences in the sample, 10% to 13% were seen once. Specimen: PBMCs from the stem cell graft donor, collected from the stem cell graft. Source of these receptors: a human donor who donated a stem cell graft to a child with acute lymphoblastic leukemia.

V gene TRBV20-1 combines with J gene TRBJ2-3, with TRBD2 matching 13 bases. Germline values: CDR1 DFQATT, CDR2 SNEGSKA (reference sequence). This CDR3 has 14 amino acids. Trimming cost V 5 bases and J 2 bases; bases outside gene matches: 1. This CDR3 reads CSAGLAGDTDTQYF. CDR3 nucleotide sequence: TGCAGTGCTGGACTAGCGGGAGACACAGATACGCAGTATTTT.

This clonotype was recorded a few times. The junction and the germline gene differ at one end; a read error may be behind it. The CDR3 DNA reads as TGCGCCAGCAGCCTTCAGACAGGCTCTGGGGCCAACGGCCTGACTTTC. It encodes CASSLQTGSGANGLTF. The chain recombines TRBV4-3 with TRBJ2-6; a weak D match, TRBD1 (6 bases). The CDR3 is made up of 16 amino acids. Germline V gene data show CDR1 as LGHNA and CDR2 as YSLEER.

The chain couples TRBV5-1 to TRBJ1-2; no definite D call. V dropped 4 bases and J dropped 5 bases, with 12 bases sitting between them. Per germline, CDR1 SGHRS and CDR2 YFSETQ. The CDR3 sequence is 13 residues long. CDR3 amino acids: CASSVRVPYGYTF. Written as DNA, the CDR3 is TGCGCCAGCAGCGTTAGGGTCCCATATGGCTACACCTTC.

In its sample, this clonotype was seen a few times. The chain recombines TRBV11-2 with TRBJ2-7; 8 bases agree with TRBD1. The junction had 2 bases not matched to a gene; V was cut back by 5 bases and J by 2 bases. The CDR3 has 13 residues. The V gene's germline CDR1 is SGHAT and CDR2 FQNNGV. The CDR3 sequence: CASSADRAYEQYF. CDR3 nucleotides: TGTGCCAGCAGCGCGGACAGGGCCTACGAGCAGTACTTC.

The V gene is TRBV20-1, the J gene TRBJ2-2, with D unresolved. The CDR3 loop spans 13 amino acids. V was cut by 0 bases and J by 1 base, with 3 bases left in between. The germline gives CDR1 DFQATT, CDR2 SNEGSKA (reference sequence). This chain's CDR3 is CSARDLNTGELFF. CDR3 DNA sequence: TGCAGTGCTAGAGACCTGAACACCGGGGAGCTGTTTTTT.

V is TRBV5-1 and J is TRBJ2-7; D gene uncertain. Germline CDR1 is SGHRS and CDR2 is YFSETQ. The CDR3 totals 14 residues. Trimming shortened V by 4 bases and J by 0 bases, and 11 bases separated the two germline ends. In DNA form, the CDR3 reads TGCGCCAGCAGCCTTGCACCTCCCTCCTACGAGCAGTACTTC. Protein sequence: CASSLAPPSYEQYF.

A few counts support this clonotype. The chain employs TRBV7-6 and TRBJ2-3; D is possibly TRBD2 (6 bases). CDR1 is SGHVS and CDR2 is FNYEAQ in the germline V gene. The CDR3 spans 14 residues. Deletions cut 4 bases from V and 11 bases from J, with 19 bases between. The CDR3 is CASSSWEEGRRQYF. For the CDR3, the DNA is TGTGCCAGCAGCTCATGGGAGGAGGGCAGACGGCAGTATTTT.

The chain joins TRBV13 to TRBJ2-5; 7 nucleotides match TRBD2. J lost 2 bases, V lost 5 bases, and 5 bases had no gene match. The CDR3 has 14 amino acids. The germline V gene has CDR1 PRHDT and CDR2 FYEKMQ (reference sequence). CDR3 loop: CASSATSVQETQYF. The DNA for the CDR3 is TGTGCCAGCAGCGCTACTAGCGTTCAAGAGACCCAGTACTTC.

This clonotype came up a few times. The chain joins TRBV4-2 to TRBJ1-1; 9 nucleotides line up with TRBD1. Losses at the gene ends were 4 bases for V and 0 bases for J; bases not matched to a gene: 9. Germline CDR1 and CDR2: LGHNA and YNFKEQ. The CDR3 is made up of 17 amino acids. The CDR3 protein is CASSRGGQGTVNTEAFF. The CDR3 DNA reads TGTGCCAGCAGCCGGGGAGGACAGGGGACGGTGAACACTGAAGCTTTCTTT.

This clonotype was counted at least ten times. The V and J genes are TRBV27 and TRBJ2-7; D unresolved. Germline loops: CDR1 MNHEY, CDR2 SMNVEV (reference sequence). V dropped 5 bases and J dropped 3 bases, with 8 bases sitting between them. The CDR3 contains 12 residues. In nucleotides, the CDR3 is TGTGCCAGCAGTATCGCCGGCTACGAGCAGTACTTC. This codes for CASSIAGYEQYF.

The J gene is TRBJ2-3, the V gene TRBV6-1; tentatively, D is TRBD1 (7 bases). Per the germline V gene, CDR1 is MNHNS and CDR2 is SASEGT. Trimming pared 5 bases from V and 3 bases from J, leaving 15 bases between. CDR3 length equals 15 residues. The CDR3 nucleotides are TGTGCCAGCAGTAGGGGGGACAGAGCAACAGATACGCAGTATTTT. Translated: CASSRGDRATDTQYF.

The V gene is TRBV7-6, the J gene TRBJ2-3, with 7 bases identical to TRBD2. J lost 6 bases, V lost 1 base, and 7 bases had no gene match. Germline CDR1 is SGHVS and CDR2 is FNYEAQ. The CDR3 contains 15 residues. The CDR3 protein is CASSLGVGGPDTQYF. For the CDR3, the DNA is TGTGCCAGCAGCTTAGGGGTGGGAGGGCCCGATACGCAGTATTTT.

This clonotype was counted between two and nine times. The CDR3 sequence is CASSSGLAVYDEQFF. The CDR3 DNA reads TGCGCCAGCAGCTCCGGACTAGCGGTTTACGATGAGCAGTTCTTC. The chain carries TRBV5-1 and TRBJ2-1; 10 positions match TRBD2. The CDR3 totals 15 residues. Germline CDR1 SGHRS, CDR2 YFSETQ. The trim removed 3 bases at V and 8 bases at J, leaving 8 bases unmatched.

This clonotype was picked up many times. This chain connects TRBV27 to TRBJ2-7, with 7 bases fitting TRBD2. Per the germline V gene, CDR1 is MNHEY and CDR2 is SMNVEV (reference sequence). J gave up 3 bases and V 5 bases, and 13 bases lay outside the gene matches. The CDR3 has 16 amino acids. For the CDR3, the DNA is TGTGCCAGCAGTCAAGAAGGGCTAGCGGCCAGCTACGAGCAGTACTTC. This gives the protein CASSQEGLAASYEQYF.

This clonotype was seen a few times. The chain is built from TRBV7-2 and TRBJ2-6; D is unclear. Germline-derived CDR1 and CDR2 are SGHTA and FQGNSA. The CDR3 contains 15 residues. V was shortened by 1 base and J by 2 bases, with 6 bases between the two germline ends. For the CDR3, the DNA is TGTGCCAGCAGCTTAGGCCCGCCTGGGGCCAACGTCCTGACTTTC. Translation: CASSLGPPGANVLTF.

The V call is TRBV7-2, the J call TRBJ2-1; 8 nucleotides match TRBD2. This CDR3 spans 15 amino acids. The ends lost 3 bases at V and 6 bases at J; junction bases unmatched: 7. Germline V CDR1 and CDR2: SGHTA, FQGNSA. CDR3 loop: CASSLGTRGGNEQFF. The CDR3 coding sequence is TGTGCCAGCAGCTTGGGGACTAGAGGGGGCAATGAGCAGTTCTTC. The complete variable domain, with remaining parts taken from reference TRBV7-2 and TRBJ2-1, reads GAGVSQSPSNKVTEKGKDVELRCDPISGHTALYWYRQSLGQGLEFLIYFQGNSAPDKSGLPSDRFSAERTGGSVSTLTIQRTQQEDSAVYLCASSLGTRGGNEQFFGPGTRLTVL.

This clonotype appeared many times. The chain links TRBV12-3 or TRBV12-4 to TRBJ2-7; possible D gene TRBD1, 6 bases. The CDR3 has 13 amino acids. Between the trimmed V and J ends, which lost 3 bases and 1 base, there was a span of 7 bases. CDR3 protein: CASSFGQSYEQYF. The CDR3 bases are TGTGCCAGCAGTTTCGGACAGTCCTACGAGCAGTACTTC.

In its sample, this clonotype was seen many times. In nucleotides, the CDR3 is TGTGCCAGCAGTTACTCGCCACGGGGGCCTTCCACAGATACGCAGTATTTT. Translation gives CASSYSPRGPSTDTQYF. The chain joins TRBV6-5 to TRBJ2-3; D assignment may be TRBD1 or TRBD2 (6 bases each). The germline V and J ends were trimmed by 0 bases and 2 bases, with 15 bases remaining between them. The CDR3 contains 17 residues. Per germline, CDR1 MNHEY and CDR2 SVGAGI.

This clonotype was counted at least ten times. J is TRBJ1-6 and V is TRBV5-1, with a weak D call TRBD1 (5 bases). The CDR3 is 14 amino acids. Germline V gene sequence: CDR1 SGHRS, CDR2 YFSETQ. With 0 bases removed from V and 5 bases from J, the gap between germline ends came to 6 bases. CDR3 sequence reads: CASSLVRDNSPLHF. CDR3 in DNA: TGCGCCAGCAGCTTGGTCAGGGATAATTCACCCCTCCACTTT. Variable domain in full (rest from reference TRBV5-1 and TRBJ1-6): KAGVTQTPRYLIKTRGQQVTLSCSPISGHRSVSWYQQTPGQGLQFLFEYFSETQRNKGNFPGRFSGRQFSNSRSEMNVSTLELGDSALYLCASSLVRDNSPLHFGNGTRLTVT.

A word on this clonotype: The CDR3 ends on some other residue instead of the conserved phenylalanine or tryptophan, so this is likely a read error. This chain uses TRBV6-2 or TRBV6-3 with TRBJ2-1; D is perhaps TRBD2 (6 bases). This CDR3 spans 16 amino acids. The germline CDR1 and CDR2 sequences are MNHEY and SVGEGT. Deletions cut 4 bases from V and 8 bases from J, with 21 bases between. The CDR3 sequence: CASSLVTGVSLDEQFS. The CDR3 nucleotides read TGTGCCAGCAGTTTGGTTACGGGAGTCAGTCTCGATGAGCAGTTCTCC.

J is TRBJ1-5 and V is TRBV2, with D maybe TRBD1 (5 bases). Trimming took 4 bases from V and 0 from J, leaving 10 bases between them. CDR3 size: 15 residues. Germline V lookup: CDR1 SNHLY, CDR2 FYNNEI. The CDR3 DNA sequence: TGTGCCAGCAGTGGGGGCGATTATAGCAATCAGCCCCAGCATTTT. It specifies CASSGGDYSNQPQHF.

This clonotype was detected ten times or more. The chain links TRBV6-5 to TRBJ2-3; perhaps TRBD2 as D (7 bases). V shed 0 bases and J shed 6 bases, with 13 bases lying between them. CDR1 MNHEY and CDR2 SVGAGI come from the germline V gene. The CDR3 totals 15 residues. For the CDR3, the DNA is TGTGCCAGCAGTTACTCGTTCGAGGGGGGGGATACGCAGTATTTT. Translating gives CASSYSFEGGDTQYF.